Below, 22 T cell receptor beta chains from the same sample are listed, as sequenced in a study of blood T cell repertoires in COVID-19. Method: immunoSEQ multiplex PCR; TCRdb's copy keeps in-frame clones and lacks some. The sample holds fewer than 70,000 clones, 65% to 90% seen once. Sequences were obtained from peripheral blood. The origin of the receptors is a woman aged 60-75 years with acute or convalescent COVID-19.

The V gene is TRBV4-1, the J gene TRBJ2-3; D is ambiguous. Germline-derived CDR1 and CDR2 are MGHRA and YSYEKL. The CDR3 covers 13 residues. Trimming took 3 bases from V and 2 from J, leaving 6 bases between them. CDR3 sequence (DNA): TGCGCCAGCAGCCACACATCCACAGATACGCAGTATTTT. It yields the protein CASSHTSTDTQYF.

The J gene is TRBJ2-3, the V gene TRBV19, with 8 bases identical to TRBD1. Losses at the gene ends were 4 bases for V and 4 bases for J; bases not matched to a gene: 10. The CDR3 has 16 amino acids. Germline V gene lookup returns CDR1 LNHDA and CDR2 SQIVND (reference sequence). The CDR3 spells CASSNLGQGAPDTQYF. The CDR3 coding sequence is TGTGCCAGTAGTAACCTAGGACAGGGTGCCCCAGATACGCAGTATTTT.

The chain uses TRBV7-3 and TRBJ2-1; 10 bases are a match to TRBD2. This CDR3 region has 16 residues. With V trimmed by 5 bases and J by 9 bases, 13 bases remained unmatched. Looked up from germline, CDR1 is SGHTA and CDR2 is FQGTGA. This CDR3 is CASSPLAGERRGEQFF. Written as DNA, the CDR3 is TGTGCCAGCAGCCCGCTAGCGGGAGAAAGGCGGGGTGAGCAGTTCTTC.

The chain joins TRBV28 to TRBJ1-5, with D unclear. This CDR3 is 14 amino acids long. The V and J ends lost 6 bases and 0 bases respectively, with 9 bases between them. The germline gives CDR1 MDHEN, CDR2 SYDVKM. The CDR3 protein is CASRLDDSNQPQHF. DNA for the CDR3: TGTGCCAGCAGGCTAGATGATAGCAATCAGCCCCAGCATTTT. The entire variable domain, with the rest obtained from reference TRBV28 and TRBJ1-5, is as follows: DVKVTQSSRYLVKRTGEKVFLECVQDMDHENMFWYRQDPGLGLRLIYFSYDVKMKEKGDIPEGYSVSREKKERFSLILESASTNQTSMYLCASRLDDSNQPQHFGDGTRLSIL.

The rearrangement joins TRBV2 to TRBJ2-1; D is ambiguous. Trimming removed 6 bases from V and 7 bases from J, with 22 bases in between. This CDR3 spans 16 amino acids. The germline CDR1 and CDR2 sequences are SNHLY and FYNNEI. This chain's CDR3 is CASRLNSGGILNEQFF. In DNA form, the CDR3 reads TGTGCCAGCAGGTTAAACTCGGGTGGCATATTAAATGAGCAGTTCTTC.

The chain is built from TRBV5-6 and TRBJ1-5; D unclear. V shed 4 bases and J shed 1 base, with 12 bases lying between them. The length of the CDR3 is 15 residues. From germline, CDR1 is SGHDT and CDR2 YYEEEE. The CDR3, as DNA: TGTGCCAGCAGCCCCGGGGTAGGAAGCAATCAGCCCCAGCATTTT. Its translation: CASSPGVGSNQPQHF.

CDR3 bases: TGTGCCAGCAGCCCGCCTCCAGCGGGGGGGACCACAGATACGCAGTATTTT. Protein: CASSPPPAGGTTDTQYF. This rearrangement joins TRBV7-9 to TRBJ2-3; 10 bases match TRBD2. The V gene end was trimmed by 5 bases and the J gene end by 2 bases; junction bases not matched to a gene: 10. Germline V lookup: CDR1 SEHNR, CDR2 FQNEAQ (reference sequence). The CDR3 runs 17 residues.

This clone was recorded once. The J gene is TRBJ1-3, the V gene TRBV5-4; D may be TRBD1 (6 bases). From germline, CDR1 is SGHNT and CDR2 YYREEE (reference sequence). The V end lost 4 bases, the J end lost 4 bases, and 18 bases lay between the germline ends. The CDR3 has 16 amino acids. The CDR3 protein is CASSPQTPGQGNTIYF. The CDR3 DNA sequence: TGTGCCAGCAGCCCGCAGACCCCGGGACAAGGAAACACCATATATTTT.

This clone showed up just once. V usage is TRBV6-6 and J usage is TRBJ2-5; TRBD1 is a possible D gene (5 bases). Between the trimmed V and J ends, which lost 7 bases and 2 bases, there was a span of 11 bases. The CDR3 runs to 13 residues. Looked up from germline, CDR1 is MNHNY and CDR2 is SVGAGI (reference sequence). The CDR3 here is CASKEGAQETQYF. The CDR3, as DNA: TGTGCCAGCAAAGAAGGGGCGCAAGAGACCCAGTACTTC.

The chain has TRBV28 and TRBJ1-1, with D possibly matching TRBD1 (5 bases). V lost 7 bases, J lost 4 bases, and 16 bases lay in between. This CDR3 is built from 14 residues. Germline CDR1 reads MDHEN; CDR2 reads SYDVKM. The CDR3 protein is CASTSAGPGTEAFF. The CDR3 coding sequence is TGTGCCAGCACCTCTGCGGGGCCGGGCACTGAAGCTTTCTTT.

The V gene is TRBV2, the J gene TRBJ2-2; 9 bases are a match to TRBD1. Looked up from germline, CDR1 is SNHLY and CDR2 is FYNNEI. The CDR3 covers 14 residues. V trimming: 6 bases; J trimming: 10 bases; junction bases outside the gene matches: 9. DNA of the CDR3: TGTGCCAGCAGAGTTGGACAGGGGTCGGAGGAGCTGTTTTTT. Protein product: CASRVGQGSEELFF.

This clone was counted only a few times. The gene calls are TRBV5-1 and TRBJ2-2; 10 nucleotides align to TRBD2. V gave up 0 bases and J gave up 1 base; unmatched junction bases: 3. This CDR3 comprises 17 residues. Germline CDR1 is SGHRS and CDR2 is YFSETQ. The chain's CDR3 is CASSLASGGLNTGELFF. CDR3 DNA: TGCGCCAGCAGCTTGGCTAGCGGGGGCCTGAACACCGGGGAGCTGTTTTTT.

This sequence joins TRBV3-1 (or the pseudogene TRBV3-2) and TRBJ1-3, with a possible D match to TRBD1 (6 bases). Trimming pared 4 bases from V and 1 base from J, leaving 8 bases between. Germline V gene lookup returns CDR1 LGHDT and CDR2 YNNKEL (reference sequence). The CDR3 has 14 residues. The CDR3 DNA reads TGTGCCAGCAGCCCAGGGGTATCTGGAAACACCATATATTTT. Its translation is CASSPGVSGNTIYF.

This clone is a singleton in its sample. The J gene is TRBJ1-5, the V gene TRBV6-5, with D unclear. CDR3 length equals 13 residues. Germline V CDR1 and CDR2: MNHEY, SVGAGI. V lost 2 bases and J lost 4, with 6 bases in between. CDR3 protein: CASSYGRNQPQHF. In DNA, the CDR3 is TGTGCCAGCAGTTACGGTAGAAATCAGCCCCAGCATTTT.

V and J are TRBV28 and TRBJ1-2, with 9 positions matching TRBD1. Germline assignment: CDR1 MDHEN and CDR2 SYDVKM. Trimming removed 11 bases from V and 3 bases from J; junction bases left unmatched: 7. The CDR3 runs 13 residues. The CDR3 protein is CAGTGGADYGYTF. The DNA for the CDR3 is TGTGCCGGAACAGGGGGCGCCGACTATGGCTACACCTTC.

This chain joins TRBV7-2 and TRBJ1-6; 9 bases fit TRBD1. The germline CDR1 and CDR2 sequences are SGHTA and FQGNSA. The V gene end was trimmed by 1 base and the J gene end by 10 bases; junction bases not matched to a gene: 5. The CDR3 sequence is 15 residues long. The CDR3 sequence: CASSLETGGGSPLHF. The CDR3 bases are TGTGCCAGCAGCTTAGAGACAGGGGGTGGATCACCCCTCCACTTT. The variable domain in full, with the rest retrieved from reference TRBV7-2 and TRBJ1-6, is GAGVSQSPSNKVTEKGKDVELRCDPISGHTALYWYRQSLGQGLEFLIYFQGNSAPDKSGLPSDRFSAERTGGSVSTLTIQRTQQEDSAVYLCASSLETGGGSPLHFGNGTRLTVT.

The chain links TRBV3-1 (or the pseudogene TRBV3-2) to TRBJ1-2; D unclear. CDR3 length: 12 amino acids. The ends were cut back, 4 bases at V and 13 bases at J, with 16 bases in the middle. The germline V gene has CDR1 LGHDT and CDR2 YNNKEL (reference sequence). The CDR3 sequence is CASSLAGDPPTF. For the CDR3, the DNA is TGTGCCAGCAGCCTCGCGGGAGACCCCCCCACCTTC.

The V call is TRBV10-3, the J call TRBJ1-1; the match to TRBD1 covers 7 bases. This CDR3 region has 15 residues. Trimming cost V 7 bases and J 5 bases; bases outside gene matches: 13. Germline CDR1 ENHRY, CDR2 SYGVKD. DNA of the CDR3: TGTGCCATCAAGGGGGCAGGGGGAGGAGAGACTGAAGCTTTCTTT. Amino acids: CAIKGAGGGETEAFF.

This rearrangement joins TRBV21-1 to TRBJ2-5; the table gives TRBD1 as D, unverified against the DNA. TRBV21-1 is tagged as a pseudogene. The CDR3 runs to 14 residues. DNA of the CDR3: TGTGCCAGCAGCAAAGTTGGTCAGGGCGGTCCGCAGTACTTC. It encodes CASSKVGQGGPQYF.

V and J are TRBV2 and TRBJ1-2; no firm D call. Germline loops: CDR1 SNHLY, CDR2 FYNNEI. CDR3 length: 11 amino acids. V gave up 4 bases and J gave up 8 bases, with 8 bases separating them. CDR3 DNA: TGTGCCAGCAGTGCTACTCGCGGCTACACCTTC. Its translation is CASSATRGYTF.

The rearrangement links TRBV12-3 or TRBV12-4 to TRBJ2-1, with TRBD2 as a possible D gene (5 bases). CDR3 size: 12 residues. Trimming removed 3 bases from V and 8 bases from J, with 8 bases in between. CDR3 DNA: TGTGCCAGCAGTTTTGCGGGCCATGAGCAGTTCTTC. Translated, it gives CASSFAGHEQFF.

V usage is TRBV29-1 and J usage is TRBJ1-1; 8 nucleotides line up with TRBD1. Germline CDR1 reads SQVTM; CDR2 reads ANQGSEA. This CDR3 contains 13 residues. V shed 4 bases, J shed 5 bases, and the junction held 6 bases outside the gene matches. CDR3 in DNA: TGCAGCGTTGTAGCAGGGGGCACGACTGAAGCTTTCTTT. Translating it yields CSVVAGGTTEAFF.